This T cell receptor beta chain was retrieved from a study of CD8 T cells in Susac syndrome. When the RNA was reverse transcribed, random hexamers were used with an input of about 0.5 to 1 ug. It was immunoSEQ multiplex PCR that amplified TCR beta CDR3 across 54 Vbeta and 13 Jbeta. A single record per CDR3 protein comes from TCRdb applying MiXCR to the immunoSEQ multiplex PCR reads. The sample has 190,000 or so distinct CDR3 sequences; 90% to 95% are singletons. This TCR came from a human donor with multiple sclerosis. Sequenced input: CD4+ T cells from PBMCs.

Here the CDR3 reads CASSHGTSGGATDTQYF. CDR3 in DNA: TGCGCCAGCAGCCACGGGACTAGCGGGGGGGCCACAGATACGCAGTATTTT. The chain combines TRBV4-1 with TRBJ2-3; 16 bases match TRBD2. The germline V gene has CDR1 MGHRA and CDR2 YSYEKL. CDR3 size: 17 residues. The V and J ends lost 3 bases and 2 bases, in that order; junction bases with no gene match: 2.